The rows below give T cell receptor beta chains drawn from one sample of a study of blood T cell repertoires in COVID-19. Sequenced by immunoSEQ multiplex PCR; TCRdb stores in-frame clones only, minus some. The sample has some 100,000 clones; 80% to 90% are singletons. Material for sequencing was peripheral blood. The receptors were gathered from a human donor in a cohort sampled during active COVID-19. The CDR3 runs from the conserved cysteine through the conserved F or W. A D gene is named only where the DNA matches it firmly. The size of a clone is reported for some rows only, either as once, few or many, or as a class for expanded clones.

>TRBJ1-2|NA|TRBV5-1|TRBD1
TGCGCCAGCAGCGGCGACAGGGTGTACGGTGGCTACACCTTC
CASSGDRVYGGYTF
>TRBJ2-7|NA|TRBV11-3|TRBD1
TGTGCCAGCAGCTTGGGGAATACAGGGGGGAACGACGAGCAGTACTTC
CASSLGNTGGNDEQYF
>TRBJ2-7|NA|TRBV27|TRBD1
TGTGCCAGCAGTTTAGGGACAGGGGGCGCCTACGAGCAGTACTTC
CASSLGTGGAYEQYF
>TRBJ2-7|NA|TRBV7-9|TRBD1
TGTGCCAGCAGCAAGCGGACAGGGATCTCCTCCGAGCAGTACTTC
CASSKRTGISSEQYF
>TRBJ2-7|NA|TRBV27|NA
TGTGCCAGCAGTCAGGGGTCTTTTACTTTGCAGTACTTC
CASSQGSFTLQYF
>TRBJ2-1|NA|TRBV28|TRBD2
TGTGCCAGCAGTTTTAGTAGCGCGGGGGTTGATGAGCAGTTCTTC
CASSFSSAGVDEQFF
>TRBJ1-2|NA|TRBV2|NA
TGTGCCAGCAGCGCCTCTGGAGGGAGGTATGGCTACACCTTC
CASSASGGRYGYTF
>TRBJ2-2|NA|TRBV7-2|NA
TGTGCCAGCAGCCCGAGACAGGTGGGCACCGGGGAGCTGTTTTTT
CASSPRQVGTGELFF
>TRBJ2-7|NA|TRBV3-1/TRBV3-2|NA
TGTGCCAGCAGCCGCGACAGAGCCTACGAGCAGTACTTC
CASSRDRAYEQYF
>TRBJ1-3|NA|TRBV5-1|NA
TGCGCCAGCAGCTTGGGGCAGGGTGGAAACACCATATATTTT
CASSLGQGGNTIYF
>TRBJ2-6|NA|TRBV7-8|TRBD1
TGTGCCAACCCGGAAGGGGGCAAGTTTTCTGGGGCCAACGTCCTGACTTTC
CANPEGGKFSGANVLTF
>TRBJ1-5|few|TRBV30|NA
TGTGCCTGGACCCCGGGACTAGGAAATCAGCCCCAGCATTTT
CAWTPGLGNQPQHF
>TRBJ1-1|NA|TRBV19|NA
TGTGCCAGTAGTACTCAGGGCCTTAACACTGAAGCTTTCTTT
CASSTQGLNTEAFF
>TRBJ1-2|once|TRBV14|NA
TGTGCCAGCAGCCAAGTGTCGGGGAGCGGCTACACCTTC
CASSQVSGSGYTF
>TRBJ2-7|NA|TRBV5-6|TRBD1
TGTGCCAGCAGCGGGACAGGAATAAGCTACGAGCAGTACTTC
CASSGTGISYEQYF
>TRBJ2-7|NA|TRBV3-1/TRBV3-2|NA
TGTGCCAGCAGCCAATCCCCCGGGATTTCCTACGAGCAGTACTTC
CASSQSPGISYEQYF
>TRBJ2-3|NA|TRBV24-1|NA
TGTGCCACCAGTGATTTCGACAGGATGCGCGGTGGTAGGATCACAGATACGCAGTATTTT
CATSDFDRMRGGRITDTQYF
>TRBJ2-1|NA|TRBV3-1/TRBV3-2|TRBD1
TGTGCCAGCAGCCAAGCTGGGCAGGGGGTAATGTTCTTC
CASSQAGQGVMFF
>TRBJ2-7|NA|TRBV9|TRBD1
TGTGCCAGCAGCGTAGGGGACAGCTCCTACGAGCAGTACTTC
CASSVGDSSYEQYF
>TRBJ2-2|NA|TRBV24-1|NA
TGTGCCACCAGTGATGCGGGGCTCGCCGGGGAGCTGTTTTTT
CATSDAGLAGELFF